This TCR beta chain was identified during a study of Ad26.COV2.S vaccination and SARS-CoV-2 variants. Clones were read by immunoSEQ multiplex PCR, and TCRdb kept only the in-frame ones, dropping some. The sample carries hundreds of thousands of clones, roughly 87% recorded once. The treatment: roughly 18 received Ad26.COV2.S at low or high dose, single or two shots; about 5 received placebo; per-sample allocation not given. The investigators took samples on day 63 after the first vaccine or placebo injection. A Boston donor was an adult aged 18-55 years. V lost 2 bases and J 7 bases, leaving 12 bases between the germline ends. Germline values: CDR1 KGHSH, CDR2 LQKENI. The CDR3 length is 14 residues.

This sequence was found in a person aged 18-60 years who received the Ad26.COV2.S COVID-19 vaccine or a placebo. Here the sequenced sample was peripheral blood, taken in a trial of Ad26.COV2.S vaccine versus placebo. The rearrangement links TRBV18 to TRBJ2-4, with D perhaps matching TRBD1 or TRBD2 (7 bases each). The CDR3 protein is CASSPDREGNIQYF. CDR3 nucleotides: TGTGCCAGCTCACCAGACAGGGAGGGGAACATTCAGTACTTC.